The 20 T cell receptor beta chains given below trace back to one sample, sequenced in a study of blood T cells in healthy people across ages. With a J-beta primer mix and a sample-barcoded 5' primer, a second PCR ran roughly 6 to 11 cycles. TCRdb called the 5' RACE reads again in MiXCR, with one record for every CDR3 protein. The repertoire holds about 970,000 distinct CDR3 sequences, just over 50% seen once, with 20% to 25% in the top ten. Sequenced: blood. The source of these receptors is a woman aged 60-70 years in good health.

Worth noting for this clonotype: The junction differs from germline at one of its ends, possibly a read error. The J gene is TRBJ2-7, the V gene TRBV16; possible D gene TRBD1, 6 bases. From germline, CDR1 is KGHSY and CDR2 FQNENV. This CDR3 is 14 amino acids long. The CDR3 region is CASSQGTLGYEQYF. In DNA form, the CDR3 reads TGTGCCAGCAGCCAGGGGACATTGGGCTACGAGCAGTATTTC.

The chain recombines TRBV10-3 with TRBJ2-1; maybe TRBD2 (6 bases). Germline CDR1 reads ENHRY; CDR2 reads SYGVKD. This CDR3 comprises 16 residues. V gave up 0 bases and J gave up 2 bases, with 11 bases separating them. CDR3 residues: CAISESDGGTYNEQFF. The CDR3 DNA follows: TGTGCCATCAGTGAGTCGGATGGCGGGACCTACAATGAGCAGTTCTTC.

The CDR3 loop is CASSLSGVIQRETQYF. CDR3 bases: TGTGCCAGCAGTTTATCGGGGGTAATCCAACGAGAGACCCAGTACTTC. The V call is TRBV27, the J call TRBJ2-5; possibly TRBD1 or TRBD2 for D (5 bases each). This CDR3 has 16 residues. V was shortened by 0 bases and J by 4 bases, with 15 bases between the two germline ends. Germline-derived CDR1 and CDR2 are MNHEY and SMNVEV (reference sequence).

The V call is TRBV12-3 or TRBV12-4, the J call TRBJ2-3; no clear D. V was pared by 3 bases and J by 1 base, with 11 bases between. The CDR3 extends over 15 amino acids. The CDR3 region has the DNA TGTGCCAGCAGTTTTAGAAGGAAGGGCACAGATACGCAGTATTTT. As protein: CASSFRRKGTDTQYF.

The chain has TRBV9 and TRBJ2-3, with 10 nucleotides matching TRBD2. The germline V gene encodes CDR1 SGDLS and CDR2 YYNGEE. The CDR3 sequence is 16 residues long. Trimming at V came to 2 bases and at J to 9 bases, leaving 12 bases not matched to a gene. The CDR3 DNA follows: TGTGCCAGCAGCGTTTCTAGCGGGAGAAGTACAGGCACGCAGTATTTT. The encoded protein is CASSVSSGRSTGTQYF.

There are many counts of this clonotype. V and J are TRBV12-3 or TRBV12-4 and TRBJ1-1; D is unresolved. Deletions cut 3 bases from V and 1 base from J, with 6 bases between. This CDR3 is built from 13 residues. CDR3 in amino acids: CASSLQENTEAFF. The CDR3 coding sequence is TGTGCCAGCAGTTTGCAGGAGAACACTGAAGCTTTCTTT.

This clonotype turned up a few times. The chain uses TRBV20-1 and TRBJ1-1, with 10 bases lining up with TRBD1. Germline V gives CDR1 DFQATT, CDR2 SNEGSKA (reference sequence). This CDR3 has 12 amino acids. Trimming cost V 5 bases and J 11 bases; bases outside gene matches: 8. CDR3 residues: CSARTGGTRAFF. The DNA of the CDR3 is TGCAGTGCTCGGACAGGGGGAACGAGGGCTTTCTTT.

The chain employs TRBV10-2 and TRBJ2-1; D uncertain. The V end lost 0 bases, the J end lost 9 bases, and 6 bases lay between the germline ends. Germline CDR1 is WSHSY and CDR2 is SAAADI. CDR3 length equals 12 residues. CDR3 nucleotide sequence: TGCGCCAGCAGTGAGTCGCGAATTGAGCAGTTCTTC. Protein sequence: CASSESRIEQFF.

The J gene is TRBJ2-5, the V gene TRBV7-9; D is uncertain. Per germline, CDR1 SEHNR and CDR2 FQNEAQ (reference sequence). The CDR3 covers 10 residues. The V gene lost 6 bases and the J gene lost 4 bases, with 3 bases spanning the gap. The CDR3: CASRAETQYF. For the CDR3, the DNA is TGTGCCAGCAGAGCAGAGACCCAGTACTTC.

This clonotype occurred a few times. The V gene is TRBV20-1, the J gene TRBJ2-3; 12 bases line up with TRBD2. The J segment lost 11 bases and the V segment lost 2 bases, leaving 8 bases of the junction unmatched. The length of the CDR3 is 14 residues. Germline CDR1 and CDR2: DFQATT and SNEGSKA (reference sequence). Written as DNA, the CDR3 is TGCAGTGCTAGAAAGTCTAGCGGGAGGGCACTGCAGTATTTT. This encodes CSARKSSGRALQYF.

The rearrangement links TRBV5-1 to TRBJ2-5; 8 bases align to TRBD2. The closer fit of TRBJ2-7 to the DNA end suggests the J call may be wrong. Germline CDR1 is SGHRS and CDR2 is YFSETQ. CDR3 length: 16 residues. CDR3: CASSLGLVREDYEQYF. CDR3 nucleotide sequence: TGCGCCAGCAGCTTGGGTCTGGTGCGGGAGGACTACGAGCAGTACTTC.

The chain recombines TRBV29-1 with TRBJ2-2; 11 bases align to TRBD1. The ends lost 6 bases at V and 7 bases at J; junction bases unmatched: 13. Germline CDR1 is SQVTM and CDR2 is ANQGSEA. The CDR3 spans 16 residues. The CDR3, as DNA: TGCAGCGTCGGTACTGGACAGGGGGCTTATATCGGGGAGCTGTTTTTT. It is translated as CSVGTGQGAYIGELFF.

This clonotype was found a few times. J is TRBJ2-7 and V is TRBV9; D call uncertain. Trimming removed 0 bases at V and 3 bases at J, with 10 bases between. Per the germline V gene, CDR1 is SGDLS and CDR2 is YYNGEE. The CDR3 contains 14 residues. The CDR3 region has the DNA TGTGCCAGCAGCGTAGCCGTGGGCGGCTACGAGCAGTACTTC. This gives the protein CASSVAVGGYEQYF. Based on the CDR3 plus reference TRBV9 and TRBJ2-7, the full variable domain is DSGVTQTPKHLITATGQRVTLRCSPRSGDLSVYWYQQSLDQGLQFLIQYYNGEERAKGNILERFSAQQFPDLHSELNLSSLELGDSALYFCASSVAVGGYEQYFGPGTRLTVT.

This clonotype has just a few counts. Written as DNA, the CDR3 is TGTGCCAGCAGCCAAGTATCGGGTGGGTATGGCTACACCTTC. Amino acids: CASSQVSGGYGYTF. The V and J genes are TRBV3-1 and TRBJ1-2; no clear D. The V gene's germline CDR1 is LGHDT and CDR2 YNNKEL (reference sequence). CDR3 length: 14 residues. Trimming left V 1 base short and J 5 bases short, with 11 bases between.

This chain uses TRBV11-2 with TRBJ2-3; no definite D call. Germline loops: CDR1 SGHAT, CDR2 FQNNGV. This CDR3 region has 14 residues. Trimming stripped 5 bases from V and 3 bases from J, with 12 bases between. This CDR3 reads CASSQWTGTDTQYF. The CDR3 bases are TGTGCCAGCAGCCAATGGACCGGAACAGATACGCAGTATTTT.

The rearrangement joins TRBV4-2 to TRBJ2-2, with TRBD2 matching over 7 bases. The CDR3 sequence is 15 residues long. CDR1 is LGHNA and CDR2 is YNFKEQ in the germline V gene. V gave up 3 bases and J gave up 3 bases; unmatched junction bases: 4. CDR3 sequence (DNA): TGTGCCAGCAGCCAGGCGGGAGTCTACACCGGGGAGCTGTTTTTT. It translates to CASSQAGVYTGELFF.

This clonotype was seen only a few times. The CDR3 loop is CASSPLTREQYF. The CDR3 region has the DNA TGTGCCAGCTCACCGTTGACAAGGGAGCAGTACTTC. The rearrangement uses TRBV18 and TRBJ2-5, with D possibly matching TRBD2 (5 bases). Trimming took off 3 bases at V and 11 bases at J, with 13 bases between the two ends. CDR1 and CDR2 from the germline V gene are KGHSH and LQKENI. The CDR3 sequence is 12 residues long.

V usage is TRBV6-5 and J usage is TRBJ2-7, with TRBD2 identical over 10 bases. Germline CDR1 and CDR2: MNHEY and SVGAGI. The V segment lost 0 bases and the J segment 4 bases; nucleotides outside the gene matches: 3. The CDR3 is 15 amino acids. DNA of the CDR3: TGTGCCAGCAGTTACTCGTTTAGCGGGGGGTACGAGCAGTACTTC. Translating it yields CASSYSFSGGYEQYF.

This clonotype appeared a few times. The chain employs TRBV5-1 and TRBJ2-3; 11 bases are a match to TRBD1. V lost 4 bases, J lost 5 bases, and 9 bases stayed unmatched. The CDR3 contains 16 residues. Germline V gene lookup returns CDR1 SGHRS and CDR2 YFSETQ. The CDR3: CASSLEGQGGLDTQYF. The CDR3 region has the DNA TGCGCCAGCAGCCTGGAGGGACAGGGGGGATTAGATACGCAGTATTTT.

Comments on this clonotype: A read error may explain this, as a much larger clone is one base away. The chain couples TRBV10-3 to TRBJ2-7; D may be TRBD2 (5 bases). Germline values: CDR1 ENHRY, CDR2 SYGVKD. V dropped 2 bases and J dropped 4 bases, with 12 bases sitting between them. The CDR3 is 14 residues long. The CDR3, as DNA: TGTGCCATCAGTGAGAAGAGCGGACCTTACGAGCAGTACTTC. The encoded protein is CAISEKSGPYEQYF.